The rows below give T cell receptor beta chains drawn from one sample of a study of blood T cell repertoires in COVID-19. Generated by immunoSEQ multiplex PCR, the TCRdb table keeps only in-frame clones and is missing some. The data show over 45,000 clones, around 84% seen once. The sequenced sample consisted of peripheral blood. The source of these receptors is a man in his sixties or seventies with active COVID-19. The CDR3 runs from the conserved cysteine through the conserved F or W. D genes are given only for firm matches. Not all rows give a size; the values are once, few, many and, for expanded clones, a class.

TRBD1 | TRBJ1-5 | TRBV6-5 | NA | CASSYRQGGNQPQHF | TGTGCCAGCAGTTACCGACAGGGTGGCAATCAGCCCCAGCATTTT
TRBD2 | TRBJ2-2 | TRBV7-2 | NA | CASSLSLQTSVSGELFF | TGTGCCAGCAGCTTAAGTTTGCAGACTAGCGTGTCCGGGGAGCTGTTTTTT
TRBD1 | TRBJ2-7 | TRBV5-1 | NA | CASSPQPGTATYEQYF | TGCGCCAGCAGCCCCCAACCCGGGACAGCGACCTACGAGCAGTACTTC
NA | TRBJ1-1 | TRBV18 | NA | CASSSSGATNTEAFF | TGTGCCAGCTCATCATCGGGAGCAACGAACACTGAAGCTTTCTTT
TRBD2 | TRBJ2-5 | TRBV28 | NA | CASSLLGLAKTQYF | TGTGCCAGCAGTTTATTGGGACTAGCAAAGACCCAGTACTTC
NA | TRBJ2-7 | TRBV12-5 | NA | CASGTHREEQYF | TGTGCTAGTGGTACCCACCGAGAAGAGCAGTACTTC
NA | TRBJ2-5 | TRBV25-1 | NA | CASSEVSQETQYF | TGTGCCAGCAGTGAAGTCAGCCAAGAGACCCAGTACTTC
TRBD1 | TRBJ2-7 | TRBV19 | NA | CASSMRLPGQGYEQYF | TGTGCCAGTAGTATGCGCCTCCCGGGACAGGGCTACGAGCAGTACTTC
NA | TRBJ1-1 | TRBV7-9 | few | CASSLDPGTEAFF | TGTGCCAGCAGCTTAGATCCGGGTACTGAAGCTTTCTTT
TRBD1 | TRBJ1-1 | TRBV6-6 | NA | CASSYDQGDTEAFF | TGTGCCAGCAGTTACGACCAGGGGGACACTGAAGCTTTCTTT
NA | TRBJ2-2 | TRBV4-2 | NA | CASSQYWNTGELFF | TGTGCCAGCAGCCAATACTGGAACACCGGGGAGCTGTTTTTT
NA | TRBJ1-3 | TRBV6-2/TRBV6-3 | NA | CASSYSLSDRRSGNTIYF | TGTGCCAGCAGTTACTCTCTGTCCGACAGACGCTCTGGAAACACCATATATTTT
TRBD2 | TRBJ2-5 | TRBV5-6 | NA | CASRPRPSGSTETQYF | TGTGCCAGCAGACCCCGGCCTAGCGGGAGTACAGAGACCCAGTACTTC
TRBD2 | TRBJ2-7 | TRBV3-1/TRBV3-2 | NA | CASSHGTSGRPHEQYF | TGTGCCAGCAGCCACGGGACTAGCGGGAGGCCCCACGAGCAGTACTTC
TRBD2 | TRBJ2-7 | TRBV7-2 | NA | CASSSSRLAGEQYF | TGTGCCAGCAGCTCCAGTAGACTAGCGGGCGAGCAGTACTTC
TRBD1 | TRBJ2-2 | TRBV7-2 | NA | CASSLTGGGGELFF | TGTGCCAGCAGCCTTACAGGGGGCGGCGGGGAGCTGTTTTTT
TRBD2 | TRBJ2-7 | TRBV12-3/TRBV12-4 | NA | CASSWRGRGEQYF | TGTGCCAGCAGTTGGCGCGGGAGGGGCGAGCAGTACTTC
TRBD1 | TRBJ2-1 | TRBV30 | NA | CAWSTGTAEQFF | TGTGCCTGGAGTACCGGGACAGCTGAGCAGTTCTTC
TRBD1 | TRBJ1-1 | TRBV5-1 | once | CASSPSGQGWPTEAFF | TGCGCCAGCAGTCCAAGTGGACAGGGATGGCCAACTGAAGCTTTCTTT
NA | TRBJ1-4 | TRBV15 | NA | CATSSGGRENEKLFF | TGTGCCACCAGCAGTGGCGGCAGGGAAAATGAAAAACTGTTTTTT
NA | TRBJ2-5 | TRBV29-1 | NA | CSVGGGYFIQETQYF | TGCAGCGTTGGTGGCGGCTACTTCATTCAAGAGACCCAGTACTTC
TRBD2 | TRBJ2-5 | TRBV4-3 | NA | CASSQVSGRATETQYF | TGCGCCAGCAGCCAAGTTAGCGGGAGGGCCACAGAGACCCAGTACTTC
TRBD2 | TRBJ2-3 | TRBV7-6 | NA | CASSSSGGSGTFTQYF | TGTGCCAGCAGCTCTAGTGGTGGTAGCGGGACTTTTACGCAGTATTTT
NA | TRBJ1-1 | TRBV19 | NA | CASSVNLNTEAFF | TGTGCCAGTAGTGTAAATTTGAACACTGAAGCTTTCTTT
NA | TRBJ2-5 | TRBV7-9 | NA | CASSLGTAGKTQYF | TGTGCCAGCAGCTTAGGCACGGCGGGAAAGACCCAGTACTTC
NA | TRBJ2-5 | TRBV2 | NA | CASGQGGETQYF | TGTGCCAGTGGTCAGGGAGGAGAGACCCAGTACTTC
TRBD1 | TRBJ2-2 | TRBV28 | NA | CASLDRGGTGELFF | TGTGCCAGCTTGGACAGGGGGGGGACCGGGGAGCTGTTTTTT
NA | TRBJ2-7 | TRBV15 | NA | CATRDGGIYEQYF | TGTGCCACCAGGGATGGGGGGATCTACGAGCAGTACTTC
NA | TRBJ2-3 | TRBV12-5 | few | CASGSGDAGLSADTQYF | TGTGCTAGTGGTTCGGGTGACGCCGGGTTGAGCGCAGATACGCAGTATTTT
TRBD2 | TRBJ2-1 | TRBV20-1 | NA | CSASSLAGWDEQFF | TGCAGTGCTAGTAGTCTAGCGGGGTGGGATGAGCAGTTCTTC
NA | TRBJ2-3 | TRBV21-1 | NA | CASSGMSGTRYTDTQYF | TGTGCCAGCAGCGGGATGAGCGGGACCCGGTACACAGATACGCAGTATTTT
NA | TRBJ2-7 | TRBV4-3 | NA | CASSQDLEGPPYEQYF | TGCGCCAGCAGCCAAGATCTGGAGGGTCCGCCCTACGAGCAGTACTTC
NA | TRBJ2-2 | TRBV3-1/TRBV3-2 | NA | CASSQGLGTGELFF | TGTGCCAGCAGCCAAGGTCTCGGTACCGGGGAGCTGTTTTTT
NA | TRBJ2-2 | TRBV4-1 | NA | CASSREFPSSGELFF | TGCGCCAGCAGCCGAGAATTCCCTAGCTCCGGGGAGCTGTTTTTT
NA | TRBJ2-7 | TRBV30 | NA | CAWSVSRYEQYF | TGTGCCTGGAGTGTAAGCCGGTACGAGCAGTACTTC